This T cell receptor beta chain was profiled in a study of blood T cell repertoires in COVID-19. The overall study: Some COVID-19 samples were acute and others convalescent; all came from the United States, Italy and Spain. Nucleic acid was either cDNA or gDNA, and it came from T cells, B-cell-depleted T cells, or PBMCs.

This CDR3 comprises 15 residues. Germline values: CDR1 MNHEY, CDR2 SVGEGT. The ends lost 4 bases at V and 12 bases at J; junction bases unmatched: 15. Original data processing: Scientists estimated how many nucleated cells there were by amplifying reference gene primers. Profiled with immunoSEQ multiplex PCR; TCRdb holds only in-frame clones, not every one. The D gene and trimming were derived from the DNA, and the V and J assignments and clone size from that table. The table records about 94,000 clones, 70% to 90% of them present only once. The chain links TRBV6-2 or TRBV6-3 to TRBJ2-1, with 7 positions matching TRBD2. This sequence was found in a human donor with acute or convalescent COVID-19. The donor label of this sample is uncertain. The sequenced material came from peripheral blood. The CDR3 nucleotides read TGTGCCAGCAGTTCCTCCGGGACTACCCCTGTTGGGCAGTTCTTC. Its protein is CASSSSGTTPVGQFF.